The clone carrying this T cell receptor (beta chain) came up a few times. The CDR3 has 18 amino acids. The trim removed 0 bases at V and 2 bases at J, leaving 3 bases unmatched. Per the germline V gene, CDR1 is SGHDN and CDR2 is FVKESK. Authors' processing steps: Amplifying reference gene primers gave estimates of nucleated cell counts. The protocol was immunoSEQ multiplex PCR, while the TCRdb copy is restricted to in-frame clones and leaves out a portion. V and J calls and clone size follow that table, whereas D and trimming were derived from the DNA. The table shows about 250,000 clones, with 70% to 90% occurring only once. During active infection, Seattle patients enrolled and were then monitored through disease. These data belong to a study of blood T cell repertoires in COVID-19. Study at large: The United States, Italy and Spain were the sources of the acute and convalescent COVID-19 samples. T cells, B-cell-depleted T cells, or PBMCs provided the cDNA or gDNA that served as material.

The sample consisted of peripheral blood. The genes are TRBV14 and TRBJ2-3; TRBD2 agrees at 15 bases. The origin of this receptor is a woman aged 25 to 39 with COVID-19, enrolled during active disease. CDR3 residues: CASSQDRTSGRATDTQYF. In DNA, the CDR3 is TGTGCCAGCAGCCAAGATAGGACTAGCGGGAGGGCCACAGATACGCAGTATTTT.